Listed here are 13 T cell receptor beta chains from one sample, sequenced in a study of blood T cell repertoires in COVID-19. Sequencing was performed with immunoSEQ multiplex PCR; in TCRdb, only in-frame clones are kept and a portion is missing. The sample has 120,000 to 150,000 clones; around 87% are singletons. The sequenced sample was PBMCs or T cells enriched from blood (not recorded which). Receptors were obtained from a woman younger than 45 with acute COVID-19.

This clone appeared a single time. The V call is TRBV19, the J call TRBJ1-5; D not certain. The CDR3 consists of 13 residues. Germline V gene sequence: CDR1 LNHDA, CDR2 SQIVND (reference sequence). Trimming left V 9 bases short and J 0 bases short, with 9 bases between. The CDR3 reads CARASLSNQPQHF. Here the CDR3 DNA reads TGTGCCAGAGCAAGCCTTAGCAATCAGCCCCAGCATTTT.

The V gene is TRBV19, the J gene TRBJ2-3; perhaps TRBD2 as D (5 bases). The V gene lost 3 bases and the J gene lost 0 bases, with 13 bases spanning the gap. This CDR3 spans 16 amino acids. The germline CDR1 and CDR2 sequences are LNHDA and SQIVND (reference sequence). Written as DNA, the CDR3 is TGTGCCAGTAGTATCTTCGCTAGCAGTAGCACAGATACGCAGTATTTT. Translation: CASSIFASSSTDTQYF.

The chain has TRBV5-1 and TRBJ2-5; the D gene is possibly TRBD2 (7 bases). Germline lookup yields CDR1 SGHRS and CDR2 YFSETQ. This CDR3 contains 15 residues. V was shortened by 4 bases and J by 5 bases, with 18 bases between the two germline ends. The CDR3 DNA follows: TGCGCCAGCAGCCCCGGAGGGGGGGCTGGGGAGACCCAGTACTTC. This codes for CASSPGGGAGETQYF.

CDR3 DNA: TGTGCCAGCAGCCAGAGCGGGAGGCCAGATACGCAGTATTTT. This translates into CASSQSGRPDTQYF. The chain has TRBV3-1 (or the pseudogene TRBV3-2) and TRBJ2-3; 9 positions agree with TRBD2. Looked up from germline, CDR1 is LGHDT and CDR2 is YNNKEL (reference sequence). The CDR3 sequence is 14 residues long. Unmatched junction bases numbered 2, after V lost 3 bases and J lost 4 bases.

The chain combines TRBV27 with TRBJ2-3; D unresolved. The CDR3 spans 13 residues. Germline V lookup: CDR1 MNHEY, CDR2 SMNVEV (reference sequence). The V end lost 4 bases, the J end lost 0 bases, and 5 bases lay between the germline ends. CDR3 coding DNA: TGTGCCAGCAGTTCAAAAAGCACAGATACGCAGTATTTT. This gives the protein CASSSKSTDTQYF.

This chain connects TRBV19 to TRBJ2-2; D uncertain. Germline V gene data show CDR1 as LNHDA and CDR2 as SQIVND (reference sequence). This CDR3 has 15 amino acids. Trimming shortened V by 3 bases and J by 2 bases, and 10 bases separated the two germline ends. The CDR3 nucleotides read TGTGCCAGTAGTATTAAAGCCTCAAACACCGGGGAGCTGTTTTTT. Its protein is CASSIKASNTGELFF.

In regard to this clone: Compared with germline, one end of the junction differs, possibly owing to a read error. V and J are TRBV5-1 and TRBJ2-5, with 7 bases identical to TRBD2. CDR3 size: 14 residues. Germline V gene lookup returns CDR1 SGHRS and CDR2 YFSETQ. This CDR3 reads CASTLGGLGETQYF. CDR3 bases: TGCGCCAGCACCTTGGGAGGACTAGGCGAGACCCAGTACTTC.

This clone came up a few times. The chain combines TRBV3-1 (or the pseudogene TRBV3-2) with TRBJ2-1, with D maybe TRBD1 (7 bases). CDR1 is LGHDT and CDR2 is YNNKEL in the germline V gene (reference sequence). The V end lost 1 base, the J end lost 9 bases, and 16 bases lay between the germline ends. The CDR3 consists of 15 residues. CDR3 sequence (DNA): TGTGCCAGCAGCCAAGCAACCTATCAGGGGGGTGAGCAGTTCTTC. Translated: CASSQATYQGGEQFF.

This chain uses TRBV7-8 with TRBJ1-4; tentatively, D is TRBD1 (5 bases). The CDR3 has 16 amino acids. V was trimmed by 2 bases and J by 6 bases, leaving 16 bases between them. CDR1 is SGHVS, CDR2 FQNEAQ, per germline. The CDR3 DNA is TGTGCCAGCAGCTTACAGGGTTTCGTAGGAGATGAAAAACTGTTTTTT. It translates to CASSLQGFVGDEKLFF.

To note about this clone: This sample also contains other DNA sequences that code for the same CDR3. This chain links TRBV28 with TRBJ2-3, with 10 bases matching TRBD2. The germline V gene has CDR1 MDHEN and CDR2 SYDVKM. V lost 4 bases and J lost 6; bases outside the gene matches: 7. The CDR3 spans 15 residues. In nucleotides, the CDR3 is TGTGCCAGCAGTTCTCTAGCGGGAGCTGTGGATACGCAGTATTTT. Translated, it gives CASSSLAGAVDTQYF.

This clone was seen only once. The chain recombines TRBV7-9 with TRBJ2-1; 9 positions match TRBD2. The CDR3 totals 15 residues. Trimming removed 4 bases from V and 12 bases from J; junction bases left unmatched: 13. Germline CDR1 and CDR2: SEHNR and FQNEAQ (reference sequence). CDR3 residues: CASSYPRTSEASQFF. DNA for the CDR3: TGTGCCAGCAGCTATCCACGGACTAGCGAGGCGTCGCAGTTCTTC.

This chain's CDR3 is CASSPDRDTQYF. In DNA form, the CDR3 reads TGTGCCAGCAGCCCAGACAGAGATACGCAGTATTTT. The chain is built from TRBV7-2 and TRBJ2-3; D perhaps matches TRBD1 (5 bases). The V gene lost 5 bases and the J gene lost 5 bases, with 8 bases spanning the gap. Germline-derived CDR1 and CDR2 are SGHTA and FQGNSA. There are 12 residues in the CDR3.

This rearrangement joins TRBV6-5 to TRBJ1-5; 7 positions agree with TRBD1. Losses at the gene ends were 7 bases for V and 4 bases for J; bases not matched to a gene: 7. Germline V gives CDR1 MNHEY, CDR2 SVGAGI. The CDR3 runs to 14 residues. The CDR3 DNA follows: TGTGCCAGCAAATTGGGACAGCTAAATCAGCCCCAGCATTTT. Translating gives CASKLGQLNQPQHF.